The 13 T cell receptor beta chains reported below all come from one sample, sequenced in a study of T-cell reconstitution after alpha-beta-depleted transplantation in children. Unique molecular identifiers tagged the TCRbeta library. TCRdb used MiXCR to reprocess the PCR reads, holding one entry per CDR3 protein. The data show a few hundred thousand distinct CDR3 sequences, with more than 7.5% seen just once and approximately 5.4% held by the top ten. The sequences come from PBMCs from the stem cell graft donor, collected from the stem cell graft. These TCRs come from a human donor who donated a stem cell graft to a child with SCID.

This clonotype was picked up many times. The chain uses TRBV12-3 or TRBV12-4 and TRBJ2-1; D remains ambiguous. The CDR3 totals 15 residues. The V and J ends lost 3 bases and 0 bases respectively, with 9 bases between them. DNA of the CDR3: TGTGCCAGCAGTTTTGATCTTATCTCCTACAATGAGCAGTTCTTC. Translation gives CASSFDLISYNEQFF.

Comments on this clonotype: A much larger clone sits a single nucleotide away, making a read error possible. This chain links TRBV7-2 with TRBJ1-2, with 9 bases fitting TRBD1. Germline-derived CDR1 and CDR2 are SGHTA and FQGNSA. There are 16 residues in the CDR3. The CDR3 DNA is TGTGCCAGCAGCCCAACCGTGGCCGGGACAGGGTTTGGCGACACCTTC. Translation gives CASSPTVAGTGFGDTF.

This clonotype showed up many times. The chain is built from TRBV5-5 and TRBJ2-7, with 7 bases lining up with TRBD1. The ends lost 2 bases at V and 2 bases at J; junction bases unmatched: 7. The length of the CDR3 is 15 residues. The germline V gene has CDR1 SGHKS and CDR2 YYEKEE (reference sequence). CDR3 in amino acids: CASSFSGTDPYEQYF. In nucleotides, the CDR3 is TGTGCCAGCAGCTTTTCCGGGACAGACCCCTACGAGCAGTACTTC.

This clonotype was observed at least ten times. J is TRBJ2-2 and V is TRBV10-3; no firm D call. The CDR3 has 15 residues. Germline-derived CDR1 and CDR2 are ENHRY and SYGVKD. The V and J ends lost 0 bases and 2 bases respectively, with 7 bases between them. The CDR3 nucleotides read TGTGCCATCAGTGAGTCGACAAAAAACACCGGGGAGCTGTTTTTT. Translated, it gives CAISESTKNTGELFF.

This clonotype was seen at least ten times. The gene calls are TRBV5-1 and TRBJ1-2, with TRBD1 identical over 12 bases. Germline CDR1 and CDR2: SGHRS and YFSETQ. The CDR3 consists of 16 residues. V lost 4 bases to trimming and J lost 4 bases; unmatched junction nucleotides: 8. Written as DNA, the CDR3 is TGCGCCAGCAGCCCGGGACAGGGGGCTGAGTTCTATGGCTACACCTTC. This codes for CASSPGQGAEFYGYTF.

This clonotype was detected many times. V is TRBV25-1 and J is TRBJ1-1; 7 nucleotides match TRBD1. Unmatched junction bases numbered 4, after V lost 0 bases and J lost 0 bases. The CDR3 contains 16 residues. Germline V lookup: CDR1 MGHDK, CDR2 SYGVNS. The CDR3 here is CASSEYPQGVNTEAFF. The CDR3 DNA is TGTGCCAGCAGTGAATATCCCCAGGGGGTGAACACTGAAGCTTTCTTT.

The sample holds many counts of this clonotype. The chain combines TRBV18 with TRBJ1-6; perhaps TRBD1 as D (5 bases). This CDR3 comprises 15 residues. The germline CDR1 and CDR2 sequences are KGHSH and LQKENI. V was cut by 0 bases and J by 10 bases, with 13 bases left in between. CDR3 nucleotides: TGTGCCAGCTCACCACCGGGGCAGGGTGCGTCACCCCTCCACTTT. It is translated as CASSPPGQGASPLHF.

This clonotype was detected many times. V is TRBV29-1 and J is TRBJ2-7, with a possible D match to TRBD2 (5 bases). Per germline, CDR1 SQVTM and CDR2 ANQGSEA. The V and J ends lost 1 base and 1 base respectively, with 8 bases between them. CDR3 length: 13 amino acids. This CDR3 is CSVEAGMSYEQYF. In DNA, the CDR3 is TGCAGCGTTGAAGCGGGGATGTCCTACGAGCAGTACTTC.

On this clonotype: This may be a read error: a much more frequent sequence differs by one nucleotide. No conserved phenylalanine or tryptophan ends this CDR3, so it is likely a read error. The chain uses TRBV20-1 and TRBJ2-3, with unresolved D. Germline-derived CDR1 and CDR2 are DFQATT and SNEGSKA (reference sequence). The V gene lost 3 bases and the J gene lost 2 bases, with 3 bases spanning the gap. This CDR3 has 11 residues. This chain's CDR3 is CSASPTDTQYL. CDR3 DNA sequence: TGCAGTGCTAGCCCCACAGATACGCAGTATTTA.

This clonotype was observed a few times. The rearrangement joins TRBV5-1 to TRBJ1-2; unclear D gene. V was shortened by 5 bases and J by 4 bases, with 15 bases between the two germline ends. CDR3 size: 14 residues. Germline V CDR1 and CDR2: SGHRS, YFSETQ. CDR3 amino acids: CASSLDTEGYGYTF. The CDR3 DNA reads as TGCGCCAGCAGTCTGGATACGGAGGGCTATGGCTACACCTTC.

This clonotype was found many times. The V call is TRBV29-1, the J call TRBJ2-3; D is tentatively TRBD1 or TRBD2 (5 bases each). The CDR3 has 15 amino acids. Germline-derived CDR1 and CDR2 are SQVTM and ANQGSEA. The germline V and J ends were trimmed by 7 bases and 0 bases, with 17 bases remaining between them. The CDR3 spells CSARTGTSSTDTQYF. In DNA form, the CDR3 reads TGCAGCGCCCGCACCGGGACGTCTAGCACAGATACGCAGTATTTT.

This clonotype has at least ten counts. This chain uses TRBV4-2 with TRBJ2-3, with TRBD2 matching over 7 bases. The V and J ends lost 0 bases and 5 bases, in that order; junction bases with no gene match: 11. Germline values: CDR1 LGHNA, CDR2 YNFKEQ. The CDR3 totals 17 residues. The CDR3 nucleotides read TGTGCCAGCAGCCAAGAAGAGGCTGTGGGGGGGGGAGATACGCAGTATTTT. This gives the protein CASSQEEAVGGGDTQYF.

Ten or more counts support this clonotype. The V call is TRBV7-2, the J call TRBJ2-2; D unclear. Germline CDR1 SGHTA, CDR2 FQGNSA. This CDR3 contains 13 residues. Trimming removed 3 bases at V and 5 bases at J, with 7 bases between. The CDR3 coding sequence is TGTGCCAGCAGCTTCTATGATACCGGGGAGCTGTTTTTT. Translating gives CASSFYDTGELFF.